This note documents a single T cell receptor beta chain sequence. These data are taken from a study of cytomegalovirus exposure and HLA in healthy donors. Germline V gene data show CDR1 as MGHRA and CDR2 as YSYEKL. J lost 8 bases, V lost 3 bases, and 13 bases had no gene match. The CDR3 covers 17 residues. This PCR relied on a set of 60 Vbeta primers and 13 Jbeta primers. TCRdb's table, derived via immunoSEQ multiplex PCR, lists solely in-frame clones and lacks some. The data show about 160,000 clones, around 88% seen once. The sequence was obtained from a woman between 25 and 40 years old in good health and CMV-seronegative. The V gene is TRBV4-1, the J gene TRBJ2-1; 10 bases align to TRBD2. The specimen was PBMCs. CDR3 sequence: CASSQPRSGGAIYEQFF. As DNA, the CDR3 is TGCGCCAGCAGCCAGCCCCGGAGCGGGGGGGCCATCTATGAGCAGTTCTTC.